This TCR beta chain was obtained from a study of T cell repertoires in cytomegalovirus infection (dated by TCRdb to about 2019). General notes on the study: Recently identified HLA-C-restricted CMV epitopes, whose presentation resists viral immunomodulation, were targeted by peptide stimulations together with well-studied HLA-B-restricted epitopes. Because public TCR beta signatures pointed to carriage of CMV infection together with the matching HLA type, the HLA type of each donor mattered for the analysis.

This clonotype has a handful of counts. Its antigen remains unidentified. No quality values exist for individual bases; no much larger clone is one base distant. According to the study, the label for this sample's treatment or condition signals: in vitro stimulation with specific CMV peptide epitopes to enrich CMV-specific T cells. The run used an Illumina HiSeq 1500. The raw public data were reprocessed by TCRdb itself: fastp quality trimming at Q25, MiXCR clonotype calling, in-frame beta chains only. Entries are consolidated by CDR3 protein sequence, retaining the most common genes and DNA. This sample lists fewer than 650,000 distinct CDR3 sequences; just under 40% were detected once. The ten largest account for around 50% of the sample. Broader findings and caveats from the paper: In both this cohort and an independent approximately 350-donor cohort, the cumulative frequency of public TCR beta family members distinguished carriers of CMV infection plus the relevant HLA type. In the ex vivo response, HLA-C-restricted CMV-specific TCR beta clonotypes were dominant, and in two of eight donors the single most frequent clonotype came from this HLA-C-restricted group.

V gives up 0 bases and J gives up 13 bases, and the segment between their germline ends measures 13 bases. The CDR3 spans 13 residues, from the cysteine through the phenylalanine. Of all the DNA, just the CDR3 is kept, 39 bases in frame from base 1. The germline V gene gives CDR1 as SGHDN and CDR2 as FVKESK. The rearranged chain carries TRBV14 and TRBJ2-4; matching of 6 bases hints at TRBD1 as the D gene. The specimen was cultured PBMCs, collected from culture after CMV antigen stimulation. The source is a human donor in good health (CMV status not recorded). Some clones in this sample may be carry-over from other donors' samples. The DNA sequence follows: TGTGCCAGCAGCCAAGAATTGGGGACACAACAGTACTTC. This encodes CASSQELGTQQYF.